The TCR beta chain under discussion was sequenced for a study of neurological immune-mediated disorders. Synthesis of cDNA used 5'RACE (with 10-nucleotide random UMIs). TCRdb recomputed calls from the 5' RACE reads with MiXCR, one row per CDR3 protein. The sample holds around 130,000 distinct CDR3 sequences, more than 2.5% seen once. Whole-study results and caveats: In HTLV-1-associated myelopathy, TCR clonal expansion was greatest, and in multiple sclerosis it was least, below healthy controls. According to phylogenetic grouping, one related-CDR3 cluster, a possible signature, contained the repertoires of 18 of 34 multiple sclerosis patients. None of the CDR3 amino acid sequences of expanded clones were shared across subjects, and this suggested private repertoires in all groups.

This clonotype was recorded many times. The antigen remains unidentified. Sequenced input: PBMCs. This TCR was recovered from a woman younger than 45 with multiple sclerosis.

The DNA of the CDR3 is TGTGCCAGCAGTGCCCGGGACAGGGGGCTCTCCGGGGTTGGCTACACCTTC. Translation gives CASSARDRGLSGVGYTF. The V call is TRBV12-3 or TRBV12-4, the J call TRBJ1-2; 12 bases agree with TRBD1. The CDR3 has 17 residues. With V trimmed by 5 bases and J by 7 bases, 14 bases remained unmatched.